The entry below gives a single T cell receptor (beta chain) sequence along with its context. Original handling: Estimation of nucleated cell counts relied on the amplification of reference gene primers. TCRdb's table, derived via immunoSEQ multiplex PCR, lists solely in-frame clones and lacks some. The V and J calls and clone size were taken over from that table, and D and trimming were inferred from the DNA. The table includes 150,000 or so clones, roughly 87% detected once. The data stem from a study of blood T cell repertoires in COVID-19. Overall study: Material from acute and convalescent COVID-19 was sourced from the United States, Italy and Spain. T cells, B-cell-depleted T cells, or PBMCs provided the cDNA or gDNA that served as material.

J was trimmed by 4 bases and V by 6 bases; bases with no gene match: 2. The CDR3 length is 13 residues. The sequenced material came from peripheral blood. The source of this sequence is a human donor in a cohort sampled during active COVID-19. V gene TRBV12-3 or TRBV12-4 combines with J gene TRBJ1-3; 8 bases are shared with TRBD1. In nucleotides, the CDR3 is TGTGCCAGCAGAAACAGGGGGGGAAACACCATATATTTT. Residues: CASRNRGGNTIYF.